The clone carrying this T cell receptor (beta chain) occurred many times. There were TCR beta CDR3 regions amplified from RNA transcripts. When the TCR CDR3 underwent first-round RT-PCR, the HTBI primer set was used. TCRdb re-called the multiplex PCR reads with MiXCR, one entry per CDR3 protein. The data contain 350,000 to 400,000 distinct CDR3 sequences, 19% of them seen just once; the ten biggest clones take up roughly 3.5%. Hyperthyroidism, newly diagnosed and lasting under 2 months, affected patients aged 18 to 65. Criteria for exclusion of patients were uncontrolled infection, other autoimmune disease, pregnancy or lactation. The entry originates in a study of T cells in Graves' hyperthyroidism and ophthalmopathy. V gave up 3 bases and J gave up 6 bases, with 15 bases separating them. The CDR3 extends over 15 amino acids.

The receptor comes from a woman under 30 with Graves' hyperthyroidism. The chain links TRBV12-3 or TRBV12-4 to TRBJ2-4; D is unresolved. The sequenced sample consisted of blood. The CDR3 loop reads CASSFGRSYGNIQYF. CDR3 DNA: TGTGCCAGCAGTTTTGGGCGGAGTTATGGAAACATTCAGTACTTC.